This T cell receptor beta chain was profiled in a study of blood T cell repertoires in COVID-19. Background on the study: Some COVID-19 samples were acute and others convalescent; all came from the United States, Italy and Spain. Sources were T cells, B-cell-depleted T cells, or PBMCs; the material itself was cDNA or gDNA.

The authors' processing: Reference gene primer amplification gave nucleated cell count estimates. TCRdb keeps only in-frame clones here, not all; method: immunoSEQ multiplex PCR. The DNA gave D and trimming, while V, J and clone size come from that table. The repertoire consists of roughly 15,000 clones, with roughly 85% occurring once and the leading ten covering about 18%. This CDR3 has 13 residues. J gave up 2 bases and V 7 bases, and 4 bases lay outside the gene matches. The V gene's germline CDR1 is SNHLY and CDR2 FYNNEI. This chain links TRBV2 with TRBJ2-7; TRBD2 matches 8 bases. The sequenced sample was peripheral blood. The receptor was derived from a human donor with active COVID-19. The donor label of this sample is uncertain. In DNA form, the CDR3 reads TGTGCCAGCACGCGGGGGGCCCCCTACGAGCAGTACTTC. Residues: CASTRGAPYEQYF. The whole variable domain, filled in from reference TRBV2 and TRBJ2-7, reads EPEVTQTPSHQVTQMGQEVILRCVPISNHLYFYWYRQILGQKVEFLVSFYNNEISEKSEIFDDQFSVERPDGSNFTLKIRSTKLEDSAMYFCASTRGAPYEQYFGPGTRLTVT.